A selection of T cell receptor beta chains follows, all from one sample in a study of blood T cells in healthy people across ages. TCRdb processed the 5' RACE reads anew with MiXCR; each CDR3 protein has one entry. Of about 800,000 distinct CDR3 sequences detected, 25% appear once; the ten largest clones hold more than 3%. The same sample was also used in a study of T cells of mothers and their children.

Sample: blood. The source is a boy aged 10-17 years in good health. Both conserved end residues are trimmed from each CDR3.

J gene | V gene | CDR3 protein
TRBJ1-2 | TRBV6-2/TRBV6-3 | ASSYTTGDGYT
TRBJ2-1 | TRBV25-1 | ASSELGRSNEQF
TRBJ1-1 | TRBV19 | ASSILTGRKNTEAF
TRBJ2-1 | TRBV4-3 | ASSQGASGGRYNEQF
TRBJ2-5 | TRBV12-5 | AGPGLAGGETQY
TRBJ1-4 | TRBV11-2 | ASSPDSRREKLF
TRBJ2-2 | TRBV20-1 | SARKFPGWGLNTGELF
TRBJ1-5 | TRBV20-1 | STRTADNQPQH
TRBJ2-5 | TRBV30 | AWTGRETQY
TRBJ2-3 | TRBV15 | ATSRDRVPSTDTQY
TRBJ2-1 | TRBV12-3/TRBV12-4 | ASSLALEGRGQF
TRBJ1-5 | TRBV5-4 | AISTGANQPQH
TRBJ1-1 | TRBV27 | ASRLQDSTEAF
TRBJ2-7 | TRBV20-1 | SARDFEREFHEQY
TRBJ1-1 | TRBV29-1 | SVQGQKLHTEAF
NA | TRBV10-3 | AISELGGDEQY
NA | TRBV9 | ASSVEASGRSEQF
TRBJ2-1 | TRBV28 | ASSLGGLAATSF
TRBJ2-7 | TRBV12-3/TRBV12-4 | AGSPRWGSSYEQY
TRBJ2-3 | TRBV29-1 | SVVSDTQY
TRBJ2-3 | TRBV3-1 | ASSLLAGISTDTQY
TRBJ2-3 | TRBV15 | ATSRGPGEDTQY
TRBJ2-5 | TRBV6-1 | ASSEALAGGIQETQY
TRBJ1-1 | TRBV6-5 | AGSKQGATEAF
TRBJ2-5 | TRBV28 | ASSPRGKETQY
TRBJ1-6 | TRBV24-1 | ATSDRPGSSYNSPLH
TRBJ2-1 | TRBV11-3 | ASSRRTSGSYNEQF
TRBJ2-5 | TRBV28 | ASGQGGLGQETQY
NA | TRBV3-1 | ASSRSSRNEQY
NA | TRBV12-3/TRBV12-4 | ASSSLDRPYEQF
TRBJ2-7 | TRBV18 | ASSSTGTRRDEQY
TRBJ2-5 | TRBV27 | AGTTSREETQY
TRBJ1-2 | TRBV9 | ASSLTDRGLNYGYT
NA | TRBV7-6 | ASSLAYGGPPRNEQF
TRBJ1-4 | TRBV29-1 | SATETYEKLF
TRBJ1-6 | TRBV20-1 | SARPGQGYGGDSPLH
TRBJ2-3 | TRBV7-2 | ASSYRRHTQY
TRBJ2-7 | TRBV27 | ASSSAGQVNEQY
TRBJ2-5 | TRBV20-1 | SALTGTVLQETQY
TRBJ1-2 | TRBV19 | ASEGPADGYT
TRBJ2-5 | TRBV4-1 | ASSQPRDREWETQY